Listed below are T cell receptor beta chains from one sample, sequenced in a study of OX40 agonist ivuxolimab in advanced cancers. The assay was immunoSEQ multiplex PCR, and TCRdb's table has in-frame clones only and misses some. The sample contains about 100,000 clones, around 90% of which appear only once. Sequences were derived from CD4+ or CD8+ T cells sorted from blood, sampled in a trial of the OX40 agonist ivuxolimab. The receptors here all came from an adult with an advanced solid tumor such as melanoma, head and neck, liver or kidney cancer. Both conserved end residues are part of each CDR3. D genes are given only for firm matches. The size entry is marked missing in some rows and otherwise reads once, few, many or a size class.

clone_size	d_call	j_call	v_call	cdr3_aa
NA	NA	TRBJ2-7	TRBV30	CAWSMADYEQYF
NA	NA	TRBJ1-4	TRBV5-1	CASSPGQGEKLFF
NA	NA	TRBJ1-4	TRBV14	CASSPGGDTLGGKLFF
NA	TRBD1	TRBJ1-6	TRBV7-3	CASSRQGANNSPLHF
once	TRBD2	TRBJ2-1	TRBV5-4	CASSFAGGSSYNEQFF
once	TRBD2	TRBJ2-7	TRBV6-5	CASRTGTSGSLEQYF
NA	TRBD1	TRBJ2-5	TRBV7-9	CASSLQTGVGETQYF
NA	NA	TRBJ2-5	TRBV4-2	CASSQVERGQEAQYF
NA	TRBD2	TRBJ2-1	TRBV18	CASSPPGLGTYNEQFF
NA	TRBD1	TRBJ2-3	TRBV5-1	CASSFDRARRDTQYF
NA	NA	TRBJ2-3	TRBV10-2	CASSESPPTQYF
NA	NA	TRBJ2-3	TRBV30	CAWTEGSTDTQYF
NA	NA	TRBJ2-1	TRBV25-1	CASSEYDAEQFF
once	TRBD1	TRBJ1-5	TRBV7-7	CASSLGQGDQPQHF
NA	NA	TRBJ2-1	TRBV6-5	CASSRRMGNNEQFF
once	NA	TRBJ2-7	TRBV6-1	CASSERAYRLSYEQYF
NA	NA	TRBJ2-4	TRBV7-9	CASSLSNGQNIQYF
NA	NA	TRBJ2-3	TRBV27	CASKRLGDRDTQYF
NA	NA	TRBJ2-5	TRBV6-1	CASNTLSLIQETQYF
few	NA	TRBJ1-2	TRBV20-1	CSALTGGYTF
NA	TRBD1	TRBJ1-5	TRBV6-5	CASNRQGQNQPQHF
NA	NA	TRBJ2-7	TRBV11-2	CASSLAGGVGDEQYF
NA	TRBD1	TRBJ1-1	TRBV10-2	CASSGQGITEAFF